These 10 T cell receptor beta chains were sequenced from one sample in a study of human T cells and chemical hapten exposure. Each CDR3 protein gets one entry after TCRdb re-called the RACE reads with MiXCR. This sample has some 400,000 distinct CDR3 sequences, with 5.1% found just once. Time point here: pre-sensitization, week 0. Treatment of the sample: therapeutic diphenylcyclopropenone sensitization with weekly scalp DPC. The source material was whole blood, sampled in connection with sensitization to the hapten diphenylcyclopropenone (DPC). The source of these receptors is a woman aged 45-65 years with alopecia areata. Some clones in this sample may be carry-over from other donors' samples.

In this sample, this clonotype turned up a few times. This chain joins TRBV6-6 and TRBJ2-7; a weak D match, TRBD1 (6 bases). The CDR3 totals 13 residues. In germline, CDR1 is MNHNY, CDR2 SVGAGI (reference sequence). Trimming took 6 bases from V and 2 from J, leaving 11 bases between them. Here the CDR3 reads CASRMTGTYEQYF. The CDR3, as DNA: TGTGCCAGCAGAATGACAGGAACCTACGAGCAGTACTTC.

V is TRBV6-5 and J is TRBJ2-5; D remains ambiguous. V lost 2 bases to trimming and J lost 5 bases, with 12 bases between them. The CDR3 sequence is 14 residues long. CDR1 MNHEY and CDR2 SVGAGI come from the germline V gene. Here the CDR3 DNA reads TGTGCCAGCAGTTACGGGGTACGCGACGAGACCCAGTACTTC. It specifies CASSYGVRDETQYF.

This clonotype was seen ten or more times. Sequence at one end of the junction differs from germline and may be a read error. V gene TRBV5-1 combines with J gene TRBJ2-5; D is unclear. Germline lookup yields CDR1 SGHRS and CDR2 YFSETQ. The CDR3 spans 12 residues. The CDR3 here is CASSLGQETQYF. The CDR3 DNA sequence: TGTGCCAGCAGCTTAGGCCAAGAGACCCAGTACTTC.

This clonotype has at least ten counts. The chain couples TRBV20-1 to TRBJ2-1; 13 bases are shared with TRBD2. V lost 5 bases to trimming and J lost 1 base; unmatched junction nucleotides: 8. Germline lookup yields CDR1 DFQATT and CDR2 SNEGSKA (reference sequence). CDR3 size: 17 residues. Here the CDR3 DNA reads TGCAGTGCTGGAACCGGGACTAGCGGGGCGTCCTACAATGAGCAGTTCTTC. It codes for CSAGTGTSGASYNEQFF.

There are many counts of this clonotype. The V and J genes are TRBV7-2 and TRBJ2-2, with D perhaps TRBD1 or TRBD2 (5 bases each). Trimming pared 5 bases from V and 8 bases from J, leaving 12 bases between. This CDR3 is built from 13 residues. The germline V gene encodes CDR1 SGHTA and CDR2 FQGNSA. CDR3 sequence (DNA): TGTGCCAGCAGCCTCCCGGGACCTGGGGAGCTGTTTTTT. This encodes CASSLPGPGELFF.

J is TRBJ1-1 and V is TRBV7-2; D is ambiguous. The CDR3 is 14 residues long. In germline, CDR1 is SGHTA, CDR2 FQGNSA. V lost 1 base, J lost 6 bases, and 12 bases lay in between. The DNA for the CDR3 is TGTGCCAGCAGCTTAGGATGGTCGGGCGCTGAAGCTTTCTTT. It is translated as CASSLGWSGAEAFF.

The sample holds a few counts of this clonotype. The chain combines TRBV27 with TRBJ1-3; perhaps TRBD1 as D (5 bases). Germline values: CDR1 MNHEY, CDR2 SMNVEV (reference sequence). The CDR3 extends over 17 amino acids. The V and J ends lost 5 bases and 3 bases respectively, with 20 bases between them. CDR3 sequence (DNA): TGTGCCAGCAGTGTAACCTTCAGGGACCTCAATGGAAACACCATATATTTT. The encoded protein is CASSVTFRDLNGNTIYF.

This chain links TRBV6-5 with TRBJ1-1; D might be TRBD1 (5 bases). Germline CDR1 and CDR2: MNHEY and SVGAGI. This CDR3 has 15 amino acids. V lost 7 bases to trimming and J lost 1 base, with 16 bases between them. The CDR3 region has the DNA TGTGCCAGCATTACGGGGAGGGGAAGGAACACTGAAGCTTTCTTT. As protein: CASITGRGRNTEAFF.

This clonotype has more than one count but fewer than ten. The chain uses TRBV28 and TRBJ2-7, with 10 bases lining up with TRBD2. There are 15 residues in the CDR3. CDR1 and CDR2 from the germline V gene are MDHEN and SYDVKM. V shed 5 bases and J 1 base; nucleotides not matched to a gene: 5. The chain's CDR3 is CASSRLAGWSYEQYF. The CDR3 nucleotides are TGTGCCAGCAGTCGACTAGCGGGTTGGTCCTACGAGCAGTACTTC.

This clonotype was seen ten or more times. The chain uses TRBV4-3 and TRBJ1-1; 10 bases are a match to TRBD1. The CDR3 has 17 residues. Trimming took 0 bases from V and 6 from J; bases not matched to a gene: 10. Germline CDR1 and CDR2: LGHNA and YSLEER. Here the CDR3 DNA reads TGCGCCAGCAGCCAAGATTTGTTGACAGGGGGCGTCGCTGAAGCTTTCTTT. Protein product: CASSQDLLTGGVAEAFF.